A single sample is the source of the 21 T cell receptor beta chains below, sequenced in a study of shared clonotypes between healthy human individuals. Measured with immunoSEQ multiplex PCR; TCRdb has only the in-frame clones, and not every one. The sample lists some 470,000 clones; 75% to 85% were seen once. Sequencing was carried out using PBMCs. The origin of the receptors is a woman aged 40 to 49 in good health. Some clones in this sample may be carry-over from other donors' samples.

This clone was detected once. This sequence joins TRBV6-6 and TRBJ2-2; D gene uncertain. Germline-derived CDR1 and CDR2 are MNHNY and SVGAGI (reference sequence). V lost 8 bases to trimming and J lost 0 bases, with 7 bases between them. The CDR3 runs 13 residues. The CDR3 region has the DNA TGTGCCAGCGGGGTAACGAACACCGGGGAGCTGTTTTTT. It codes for CASGVTNTGELFF.

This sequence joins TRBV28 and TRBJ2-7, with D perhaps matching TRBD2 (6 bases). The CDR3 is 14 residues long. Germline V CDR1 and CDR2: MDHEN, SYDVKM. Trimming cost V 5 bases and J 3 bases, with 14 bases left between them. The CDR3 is CASSPPGLIYEQYF. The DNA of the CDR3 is TGTGCCAGCAGTCCCCCGGGACTGATCTACGAGCAGTACTTC.

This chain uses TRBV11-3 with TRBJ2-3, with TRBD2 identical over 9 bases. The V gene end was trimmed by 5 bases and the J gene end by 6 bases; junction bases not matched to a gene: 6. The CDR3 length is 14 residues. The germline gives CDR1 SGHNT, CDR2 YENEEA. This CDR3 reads CASSLREGTDTQYF. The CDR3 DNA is TGTGCCAGCAGCCTGCGGGAGGGGACTGATACGCAGTATTTT. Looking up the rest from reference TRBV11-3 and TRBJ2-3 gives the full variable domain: EAGVVQSPRYKIIEKKQPVAFWCNPISGHNTLYWYLQNLGQGPELLIRYENEEAVDDSQLPKDRFSAERLKGVDSTLKIQPAELGDSAVYLCASSLREGTDTQYFGPGTRLTVL.

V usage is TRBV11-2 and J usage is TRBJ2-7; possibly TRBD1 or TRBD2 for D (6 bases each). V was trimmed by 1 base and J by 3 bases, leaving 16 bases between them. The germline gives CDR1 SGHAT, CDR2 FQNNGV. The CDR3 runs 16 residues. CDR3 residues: CASSLVPGAALYEQYF. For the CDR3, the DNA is TGTGCCAGCAGCTTAGTACCGGGGGCAGCTCTCTACGAGCAGTACTTC.

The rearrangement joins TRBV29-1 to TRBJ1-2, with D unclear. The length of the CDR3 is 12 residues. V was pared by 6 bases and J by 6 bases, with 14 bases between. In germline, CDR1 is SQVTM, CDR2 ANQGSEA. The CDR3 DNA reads TGCAGCGTGACGACGCCCGAAAATGGCTACACCTTC. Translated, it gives CSVTTPENGYTF.

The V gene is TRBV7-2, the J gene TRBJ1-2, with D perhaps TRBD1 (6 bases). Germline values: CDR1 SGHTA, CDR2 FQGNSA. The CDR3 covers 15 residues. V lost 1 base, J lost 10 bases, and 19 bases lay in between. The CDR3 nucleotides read TGTGCCAGCAGCTTAGATCAGGGACACCGGGGGCCCTACACCTTC. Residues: CASSLDQGHRGPYTF.

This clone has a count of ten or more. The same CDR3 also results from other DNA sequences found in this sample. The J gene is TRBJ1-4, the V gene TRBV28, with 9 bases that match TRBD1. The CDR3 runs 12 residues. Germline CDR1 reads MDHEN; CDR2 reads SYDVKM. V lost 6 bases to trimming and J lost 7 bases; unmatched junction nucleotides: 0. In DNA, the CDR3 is TGTGCCAGCAGGACAGGGGGTGAAAAACTGTTTTTT. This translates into CASRTGGEKLFF.

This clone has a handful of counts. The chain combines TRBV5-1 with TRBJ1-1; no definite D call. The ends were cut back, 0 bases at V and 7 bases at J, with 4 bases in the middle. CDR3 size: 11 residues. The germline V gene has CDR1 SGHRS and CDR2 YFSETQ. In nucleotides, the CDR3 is TGCGCCAGCAGCTTGGGAGGTGAAGCTTTCTTT. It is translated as CASSLGGEAFF. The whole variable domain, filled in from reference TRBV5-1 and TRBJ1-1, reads KAGVTQTPRYLIKTRGQQVTLSCSPISGHRSVSWYQQTPGQGLQFLFEYFSETQRNKGNFPGRFSGRQFSNSRSEMNVSTLELGDSALYLCASSLGGEAFFGQGTRLTVV.

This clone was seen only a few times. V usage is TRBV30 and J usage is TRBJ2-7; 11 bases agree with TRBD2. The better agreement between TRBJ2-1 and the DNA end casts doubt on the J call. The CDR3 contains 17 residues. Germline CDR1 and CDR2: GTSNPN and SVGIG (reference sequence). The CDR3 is CAWSVSPGGLADNEQFF. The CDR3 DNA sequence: TGTGCCTGGAGTGTTTCCCCGGGGGGACTAGCGGACAATGAGCAGTTCTTC.

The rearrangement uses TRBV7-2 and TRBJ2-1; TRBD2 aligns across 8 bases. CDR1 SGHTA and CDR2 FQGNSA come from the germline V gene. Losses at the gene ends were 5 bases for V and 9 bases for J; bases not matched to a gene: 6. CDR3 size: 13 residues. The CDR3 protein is CASSLERESEQFF. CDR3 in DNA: TGTGCCAGCAGCCTAGAGCGGGAGTCTGAGCAGTTCTTC.

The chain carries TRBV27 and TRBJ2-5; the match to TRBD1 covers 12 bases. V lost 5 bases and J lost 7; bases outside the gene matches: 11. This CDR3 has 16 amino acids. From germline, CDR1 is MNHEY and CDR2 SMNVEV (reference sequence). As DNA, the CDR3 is TGTGCCAGCAGTCGACCGGGACAGGGGGCTTTAGGGACCCAGTACTTC. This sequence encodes CASSRPGQGALGTQYF.

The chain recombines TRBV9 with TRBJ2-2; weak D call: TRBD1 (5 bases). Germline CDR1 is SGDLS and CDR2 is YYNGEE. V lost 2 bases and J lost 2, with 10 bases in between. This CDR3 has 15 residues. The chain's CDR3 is CASSVGRINTGELFF. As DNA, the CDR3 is TGTGCCAGCAGCGTGGGGCGGATTAACACCGGGGAGCTGTTTTTT.

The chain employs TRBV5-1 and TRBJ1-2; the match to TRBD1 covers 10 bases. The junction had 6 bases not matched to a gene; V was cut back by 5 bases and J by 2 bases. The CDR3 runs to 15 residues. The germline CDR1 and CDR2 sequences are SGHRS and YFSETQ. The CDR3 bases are TGCGCCAGCAGACATCCGGGACAGGGGAACTATGGCTACACCTTC. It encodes CASRHPGQGNYGYTF.

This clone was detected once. This CDR3 reads CASSPRAGGSYNEQFF. CDR3 coding DNA: TGTGCCAGCTCACCAAGGGCGGGAGGCTCCTACAATGAGCAGTTCTTC. V usage is TRBV18 and J usage is TRBJ2-1; 8 bases match TRBD2. The CDR3 loop spans 16 amino acids. Germline CDR1 is KGHSH and CDR2 is LQKENI. Trimming removed 2 bases from V and 0 bases from J; junction bases left unmatched: 3.

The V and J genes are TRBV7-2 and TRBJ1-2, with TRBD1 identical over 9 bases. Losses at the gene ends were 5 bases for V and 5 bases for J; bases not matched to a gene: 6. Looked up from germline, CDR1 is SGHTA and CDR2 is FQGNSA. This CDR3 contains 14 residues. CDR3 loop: CASSKDGTGYGYTF. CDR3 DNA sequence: TGTGCCAGCAGCAAAGACGGGACAGGGTATGGCTACACCTTC.

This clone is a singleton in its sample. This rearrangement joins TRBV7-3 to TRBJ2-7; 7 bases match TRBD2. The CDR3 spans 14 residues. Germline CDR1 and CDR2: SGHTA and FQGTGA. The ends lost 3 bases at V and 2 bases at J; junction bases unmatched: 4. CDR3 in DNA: TGTGCCAGCAGCTTGGGAGGGGATGCCTACGAGCAGTACTTC. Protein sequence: CASSLGGDAYEQYF.

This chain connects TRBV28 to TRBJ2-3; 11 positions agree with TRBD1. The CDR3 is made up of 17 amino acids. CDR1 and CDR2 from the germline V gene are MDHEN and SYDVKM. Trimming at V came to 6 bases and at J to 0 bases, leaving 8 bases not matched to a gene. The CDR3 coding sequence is TGTGCCAGCAGCGGGACAGGGGGTTATACTAGCACAGATACGCAGTATTTT. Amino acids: CASSGTGGYTSTDTQYF.

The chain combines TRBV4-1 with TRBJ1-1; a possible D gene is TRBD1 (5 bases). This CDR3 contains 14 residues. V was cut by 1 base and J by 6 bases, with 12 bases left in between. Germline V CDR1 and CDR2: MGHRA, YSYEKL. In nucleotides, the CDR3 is TGCGCCAGCAGCCAAGGGAGGGGATGGGCTGAAGCTTTCTTT. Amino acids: CASSQGRGWAEAFF.

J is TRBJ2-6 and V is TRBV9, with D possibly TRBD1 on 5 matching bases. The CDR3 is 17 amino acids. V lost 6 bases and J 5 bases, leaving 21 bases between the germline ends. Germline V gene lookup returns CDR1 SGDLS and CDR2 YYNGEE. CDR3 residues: CASTGPYKQSRANVLTF. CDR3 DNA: TGTGCCAGCACAGGGCCGTACAAACAAAGTCGGGCCAACGTCCTGACTTTC. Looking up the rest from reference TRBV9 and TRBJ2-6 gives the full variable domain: DSGVTQTPKHLITATGQRVTLRCSPRSGDLSVYWYQQSLDQGLQFLIQYYNGEERAKGNILERFSAQQFPDLHSELNLSSLELGDSALYFCASTGPYKQSRANVLTFGAGSRLTVL.

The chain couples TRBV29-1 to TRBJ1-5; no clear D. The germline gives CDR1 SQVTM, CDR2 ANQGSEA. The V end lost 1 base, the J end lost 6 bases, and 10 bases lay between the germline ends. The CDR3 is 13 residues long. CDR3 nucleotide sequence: TGCAGCGTTGAAGCCCGGGAGGGTCAGCCCCAGCATTTT. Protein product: CSVEAREGQPQHF.

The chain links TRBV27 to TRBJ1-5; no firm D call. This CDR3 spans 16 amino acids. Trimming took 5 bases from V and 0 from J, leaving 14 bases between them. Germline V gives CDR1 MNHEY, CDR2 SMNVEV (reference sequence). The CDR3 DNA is TGTGCCAGCAGTCCAAATAGTCTTTATAGCAATCAGCCCCAGCATTTT. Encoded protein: CASSPNSLYSNQPQHF.